This TCR beta chain stems from a study of graft-versus-host responses after intestinal transplantation. Study-wide context: All recipients were given anti-thymocyte globulin induction, and tacrolimus and steroids were then administered for three to four years.

Deletions cut 2 bases from V and 1 base from J, with 8 bases between. This CDR3 comprises 14 residues. The germline V gene encodes CDR1 SEHNR and CDR2 FQNEAQ (reference sequence). Worth noting for this clone: Its antigen is not known.

TCRdb's table, derived via immunoSEQ multiplex PCR, lists solely in-frame clones and lacks some. The sample includes about 110,000 clones, about 87% of them seen just once. This specimen was unstimulated CD4+ T cells sorted from spleen or lymph node cells, taken before transplant. The sequence derives from a human donor who was the organ donor for an intestinal transplant. The rearrangement uses TRBV7-9 and TRBJ1-1, with no clear D. The CDR3 region has the DNA TGTGCCAGCAGCTTATTCGACGGGAACACTGAAGCTTTCTTT. The encoded protein is CASSLFDGNTEAFF.